Sequencing of this TCR beta chain was carried out in a study of blood T cell repertoires in COVID-19. Background on the study: Sites across the United States, Italy and Spain contributed samples from acute and convalescent COVID-19. T cells, B-cell-depleted T cells, or PBMCs supplied cDNA or gDNA.

The CDR3 covers 15 residues. Germline V gives CDR1 KGHSH, CDR2 LQKENI. V shed 2 bases and J 3 bases; nucleotides not matched to a gene: 2. Per the original data handling: Reference gene primer amplification gave nucleated cell count estimates. Sequencing was performed with immunoSEQ multiplex PCR; in TCRdb, only in-frame clones are kept and a portion is missing. V and J calls and clone size are those listed in that table; D and trimming were worked out from the DNA. The sample has approximately 240,000 clones; 83% are singletons. The sequence was collected from a human donor in a cohort sampled during active COVID-19. Sequences were obtained from peripheral blood. The genes are TRBV18 and TRBJ2-5; TRBD2 agrees at 11 bases. The CDR3 reads CASSPGTSGEETQYF. CDR3 DNA: TGTGCCAGCTCACCAGGGACTAGCGGTGAAGAGACCCAGTACTTC. The full variable domain, its missing parts supplied by reference TRBV18 and TRBJ2-5, is NAGVMQNPRHLVRRRGQEARLRCSPMKGHSHVYWYRQLPEEGLKFMVYLQKENIIDESGMPKERFSAEFPKEGPSILRIQQVVRGDSAAYFCASSPGTSGEETQYFGPGTRLLVL.